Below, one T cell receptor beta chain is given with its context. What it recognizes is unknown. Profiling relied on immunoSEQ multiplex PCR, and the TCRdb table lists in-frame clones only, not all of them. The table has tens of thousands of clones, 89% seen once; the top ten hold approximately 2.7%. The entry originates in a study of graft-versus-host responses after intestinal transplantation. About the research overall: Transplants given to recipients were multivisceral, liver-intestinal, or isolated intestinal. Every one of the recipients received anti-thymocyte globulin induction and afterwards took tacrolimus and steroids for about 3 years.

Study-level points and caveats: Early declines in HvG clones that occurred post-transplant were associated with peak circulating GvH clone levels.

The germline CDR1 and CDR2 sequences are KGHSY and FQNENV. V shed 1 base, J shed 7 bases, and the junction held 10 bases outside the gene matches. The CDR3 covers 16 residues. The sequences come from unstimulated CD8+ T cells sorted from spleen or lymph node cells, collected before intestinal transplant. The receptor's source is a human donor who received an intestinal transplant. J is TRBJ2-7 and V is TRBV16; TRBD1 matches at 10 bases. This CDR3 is CASSQYGGQGKGEQYF. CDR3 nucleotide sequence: TGTGCCAGCAGCCAATATGGGGGACAGGGGAAAGGGGAGCAGTACTTC.